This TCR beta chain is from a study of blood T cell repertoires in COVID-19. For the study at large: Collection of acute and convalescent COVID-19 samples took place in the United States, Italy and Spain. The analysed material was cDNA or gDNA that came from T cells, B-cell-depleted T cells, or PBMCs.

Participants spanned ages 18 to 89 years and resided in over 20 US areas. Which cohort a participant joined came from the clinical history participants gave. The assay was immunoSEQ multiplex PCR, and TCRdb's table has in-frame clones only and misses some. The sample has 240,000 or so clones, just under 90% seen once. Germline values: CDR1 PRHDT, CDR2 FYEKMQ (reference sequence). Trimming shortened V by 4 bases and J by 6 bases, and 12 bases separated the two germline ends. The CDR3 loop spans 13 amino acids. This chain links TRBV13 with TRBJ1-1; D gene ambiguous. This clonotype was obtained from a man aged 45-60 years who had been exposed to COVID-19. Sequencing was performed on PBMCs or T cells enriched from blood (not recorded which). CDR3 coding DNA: TGTGCCAGCAGCTCGGGGATCGGCGCTGAAGCTTTCTTT. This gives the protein CASSSGIGAEAFF.